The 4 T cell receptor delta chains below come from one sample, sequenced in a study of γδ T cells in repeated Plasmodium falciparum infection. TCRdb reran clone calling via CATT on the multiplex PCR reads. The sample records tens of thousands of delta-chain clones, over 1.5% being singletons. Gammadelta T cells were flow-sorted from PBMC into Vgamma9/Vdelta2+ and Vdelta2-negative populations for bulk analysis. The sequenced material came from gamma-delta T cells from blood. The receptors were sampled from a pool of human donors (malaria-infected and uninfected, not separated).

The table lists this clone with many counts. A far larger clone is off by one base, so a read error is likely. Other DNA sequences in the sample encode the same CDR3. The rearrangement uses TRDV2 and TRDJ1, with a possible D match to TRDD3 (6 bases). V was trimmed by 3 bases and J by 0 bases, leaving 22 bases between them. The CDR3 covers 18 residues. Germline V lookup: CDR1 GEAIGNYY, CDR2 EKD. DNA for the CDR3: TGTGCCTGTGACCATTCTTCACTAGGGGATCCGTACACCGATAAACTCATCTTT. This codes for CACDHSSLGDPYTDKLIF.

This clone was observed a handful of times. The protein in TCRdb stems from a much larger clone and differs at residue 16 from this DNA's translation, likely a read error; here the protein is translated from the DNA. CDR3 in DNA: TGTGCTCTTGGGGAACGGATCCGGTACTGGGGGATAAGTTCTTACGCCGATAAACTCATCTTT. Its protein product is CALGERIRYWGISSYADKLIF. V is TRDV1 and J is TRDJ1; 11 bases are a match to TRDD3. Assignment of the J gene here rests on matching the DNA to germline, because TCRdb gives none. Per the germline V gene, CDR1 is TSWWSYY and CDR2 is QGS. Germline trimming cut 1 base from V and 3 bases from J; bases unmatched to any gene: 19. This CDR3 has 21 amino acids.

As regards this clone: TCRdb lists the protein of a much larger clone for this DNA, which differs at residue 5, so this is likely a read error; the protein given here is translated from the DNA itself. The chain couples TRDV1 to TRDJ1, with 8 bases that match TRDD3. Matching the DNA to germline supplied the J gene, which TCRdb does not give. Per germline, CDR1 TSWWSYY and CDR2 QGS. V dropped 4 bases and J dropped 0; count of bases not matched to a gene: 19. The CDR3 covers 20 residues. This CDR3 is CALGGRRVSYWGRYTDKLIF. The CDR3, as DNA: TGTGCTCTTGGGGGACGACGAGTCTCGTACTGGGGGCGATACACCGATAAACTCATCTTT.

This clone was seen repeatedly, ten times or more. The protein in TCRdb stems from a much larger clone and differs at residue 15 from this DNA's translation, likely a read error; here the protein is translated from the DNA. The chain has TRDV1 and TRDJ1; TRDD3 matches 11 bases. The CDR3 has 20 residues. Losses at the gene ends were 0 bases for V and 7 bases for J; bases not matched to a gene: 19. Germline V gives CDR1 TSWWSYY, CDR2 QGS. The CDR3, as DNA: TGTGCTCTTGGGGAACTTCGCCTGTTCTGGATGGGGGATACGGTCGGTAAACTCATCTTT. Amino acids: CALGELRLFWMGDTVGKLIF.